The 9 T cell receptor beta chains in this list originate from one sample, sequenced in a study of vaccination and CD4 T cells after COVID-19. The Oncomine TCR Beta short-read assay was what sequenced the DNA obtained from cultured CD4+ T cells. TCRdb re-analysed the PCR reads in MiXCR, keeping a single row per CDR3 protein. The sample holds fewer than 10,000 distinct CDR3 sequences, roughly three fifths seen once. The treatment was: roughly 11-day PBMC culture with coronavirus spike peptide pools or control peptides (ViraFEST assay). These receptors have no known antigen. The specimen was CD4+ T cells from blood, cultured in vitro. Every receptor here comes from a human donor who had recovered from COVID-19.

The V and J genes are TRBV11-3 and TRBJ2-6, with D unresolved. V lost 5 bases to trimming and J lost 2 bases, with 10 bases between them. The CDR3 sequence is 15 residues long. CDR1 and CDR2 (germline): SGHNT, YENEEA. DNA for the CDR3: TGTGCCAGCAGCCTCCTAACACCTGGGGCCAACGTCCTGACTTTC. Protein sequence: CASSLLTPGANVLTF.

This clonotype was seen a few times. This chain connects TRBV27 to TRBJ1-2, with D perhaps TRBD1 (6 bases). The CDR3 is 15 amino acids. Trimming removed 1 base at V and 7 bases at J, with 16 bases between. Germline-derived CDR1 and CDR2 are MNHEY and SMNVEV (reference sequence). DNA for the CDR3: TGTGCCAGCAGTTTATTGAGGCCAGGGGCAGGTGGCTACACCTTC. As protein: CASSLLRPGAGGYTF.

The CDR3 bases are TGTGCCAGCAGCTTAGACAGGTGGAACACTGAAGCTTTCTTT. Protein sequence: CASSLDRWNTEAFF. The J gene is TRBJ1-1, the V gene TRBV7-8, with a weak D call TRBD1 (5 bases). Per the germline V gene, CDR1 is SGHVS and CDR2 is FQNEAQ. The CDR3 is 14 amino acids. Trimming left V 1 base short and J 1 base short, with 7 bases between.

This chain links TRBV20-1 with TRBJ2-1, with D maybe TRBD2 (6 bases). Germline assignment: CDR1 DFQATT and CDR2 SNEGSKA (reference sequence). CDR3 length: 13 residues. Trimming took 4 bases from V and 6 from J, leaving 13 bases between them. The CDR3 nucleotides are TGCAGTGCTACCCGGGAGCCGGCCAATGAGCAGTTCTTC. Its translation: CSATREPANEQFF.

This clonotype came up a few times. This rearrangement joins TRBV2 to TRBJ1-5; weak D call: TRBD1 (6 bases). The V end was cut by 2 bases, the J end by 6 bases, with 14 bases between. In germline, CDR1 is SNHLY, CDR2 FYNNEI. This CDR3 contains 15 residues. Written as DNA, the CDR3 is TGTGCCAGCAGTGAATCGCGGGGGGCCGGTCAGCCCCAGCATTTT. This encodes CASSESRGAGQPQHF.

This clonotype occurred a few times. The J gene is TRBJ1-5, the V gene TRBV12-3 or TRBV12-4; a weak D match, TRBD1 (6 bases). The CDR3 covers 13 residues. Trimming cost V 3 bases and J 10 bases, with 13 bases left between them. CDR3 loop: CASSFGGQQPQHF. In nucleotides, the CDR3 is TGTGCCAGCAGTTTCGGGGGGCAACAACCCCAGCATTTT.

This clonotype was detected a few times. The V and J genes are TRBV15 and TRBJ2-7; 7 bases agree with TRBD1. J lost 0 bases, V lost 0 bases, and 8 bases had no gene match. Germline CDR1 and CDR2: LNHNV and YYDKDF (reference sequence). CDR3 length: 17 amino acids. The CDR3 region has the DNA TGTGCCACCAGCAGAGAAATCCCGGGACAGAGCTCCTACGAGCAGTACTTC. Amino acid sequence: CATSREIPGQSSYEQYF.

In its sample, this clonotype was seen a few times. The genes are TRBV6-5 and TRBJ1-4, with D possibly matching TRBD1 (6 bases). CDR1 and CDR2 (germline): MNHEY, SVGAGI. Between the trimmed V and J ends, which lost 2 bases and 5 bases, there was a span of 12 bases. This CDR3 is built from 15 residues. Here the CDR3 reads CASSYGTTGNEKLFF. CDR3 in DNA: TGTGCCAGCAGTTACGGGACAACGGGGAATGAAAAACTGTTTTTT.

J is TRBJ1-1 and V is TRBV6-1, with 9 bases that match TRBD1. The CDR3 is 16 residues long. The junction had 12 bases not matched to a gene; V was cut back by 3 bases and J by 7 bases. Looked up from germline, CDR1 is MNHNS and CDR2 is SASEGT. The CDR3 DNA reads as TGTGCCAGCAGTGATACCTTCGACAGGGGGAAGGGTGAAGCTTTCTTT. Encoded protein: CASSDTFDRGKGEAFF.